Listed here are 6 T cell receptor beta chains from one sample, sequenced in a study of neurological immune-mediated disorders. TCRdb redid the calling of the 5' RACE reads with MiXCR, one entry per CDR3 protein. The table has some 66,000 distinct CDR3 sequences, 3.4% seen once. Material: PBMCs. These receptors were collected from a man aged 40-49 years with multiple sclerosis.

The sample holds many counts of this clonotype. The V gene is TRBV6-5, the J gene TRBJ2-2, with TRBD2 matching over 7 bases. The V gene end was trimmed by 6 bases and the J gene end by 0 bases; junction bases not matched to a gene: 10. The CDR3 sequence is 17 residues long. Germline V gives CDR1 MNHEY, CDR2 SVGAGI. The CDR3 DNA follows: TGTGCCAGCAGCCCGCCGGGAGGTAAAGCGAACACCGGGGAGCTGTTTTTT. Translating gives CASSPPGGKANTGELFF.

The rearrangement links TRBV2 to TRBJ2-1; D uncertain. The V end was cut by 3 bases, the J end by 4 bases, with 10 bases between. Germline assignment: CDR1 SNHLY and CDR2 FYNNEI. CDR3 length equals 14 residues. The CDR3 sequence: CASSEVSRYNEQFF. The CDR3 DNA follows: TGTGCCAGCAGTGAGGTCAGCCGGTACAATGAGCAGTTCTTC.

In its sample, this clonotype was seen many times. The chain carries TRBV4-1 and TRBJ2-5, with 12 nucleotides matching TRBD1. Germline CDR1 and CDR2: MGHRA and YSYEKL. The CDR3 length is 18 residues. J gave up 3 bases and V 0 bases, and 8 bases lay outside the gene matches. In DNA form, the CDR3 reads TGCGCCAGCAGCCAAGACCCATCCGGGACAGGGGGCGAAGAGACCCAGTACTTC. Translating it yields CASSQDPSGTGGEETQYF.

This clonotype has at least ten counts. CDR3 DNA: TGTGCCACCAGTTGGGACCAGCGGCGTCACTATGGCTACACCTTC. Protein: CATSWDQRRHYGYTF. The chain uses TRBV24-1 and TRBJ1-2, with a weak D call TRBD1 (5 bases). This CDR3 comprises 15 residues. Germline V CDR1 and CDR2: KGHDR, SFDVKD. V gave up 6 bases and J gave up 3 bases, with 16 bases separating them.

This clonotype was found many times. J is TRBJ1-2 and V is TRBV20-1, with unresolved D. This CDR3 contains 11 residues. Germline lookup yields CDR1 DFQATT and CDR2 SNEGSKA (reference sequence). CDR3 loop: CRPDGGYGYTF. For the CDR3, the DNA is TGCAGACCTGACGGCGGATATGGCTACACCTTC.

This clonotype was observed at least ten times. V is TRBV2 and J is TRBJ2-7; 7 bases line up with TRBD1. Losses at the gene ends were 6 bases for V and 3 bases for J; bases not matched to a gene: 5. Germline V gene sequence: CDR1 SNHLY, CDR2 FYNNEI. The CDR3 spans 13 residues. CDR3 region: CASSRDSNYEQYF. CDR3 bases: TGTGCCAGCAGCCGGGACAGCAACTACGAGCAGTACTTC. The variable domain in full, with the rest retrieved from reference TRBV2 and TRBJ2-7, is EPEVTQTPSHQVTQMGQEVILRCVPISNHLYFYWYRQILGQKVEFLVSFYNNEISEKSEIFDDQFSVERPDGSNFTLKIRSTKLEDSAMYFCASSRDSNYEQYFGPGTRLTVT.